This T cell receptor (beta chain) was sequenced for a study of somatic mutations in cytotoxic T cells in rheumatoid arthritis. Overall study context: Patients gave 30 ml EDTA peripheral blood immediately after diagnosis, prior to starting treatment.

Germline loops: CDR1 LNHNV, CDR2 YYDKDF (reference sequence). Trimming pared 0 bases from V and 6 bases from J, leaving 17 bases between. The CDR3 runs 16 residues. On this clone itself: As yet, its antigen is unknown.

Whole-study findings and limits: Only rheumatoid arthritis patients, not healthy controls, showed CD8+ clonality increasing with age.

Only in-frame clones appear in the TCRdb table, and some are missing; sequencing was by immunoSEQ multiplex PCR. Of 14,000 or so clones listed, more than 70% are singletons. The chain employs TRBV15 and TRBJ1-2; D possibly corresponds to TRBD1 (6 bases). This TCR came from an adult with rheumatoid arthritis. Specimen: CD8+ T cells sorted from blood. The CDR3 coding sequence is TGTGCCACCAGCAGAGATAGGGGGTGGGCCCGGGATGGCTACACCTTC. Protein product: CATSRDRGWARDGYTF.